This entry features one T cell receptor beta chain sequence. What it binds is not known. This sample stems from a study of OX40 agonist ivuxolimab in advanced cancers. Study-wide background: Participants averaged about 66 years of age (range about 23 to 90) and were approximately 81% male. General observations from the study: CD8+ T cells showed, on average, more clonal expansion than CD4+ cells.

With V trimmed by 2 bases and J by 2 bases, 9 bases remained unmatched. Germline V gene data show CDR1 as SGHVS and CDR2 as FNYEAQ. The CDR3 length is 18 residues. The assay was immunoSEQ multiplex PCR, and TCRdb's table has in-frame clones only and misses some. Of around 35,000 clones listed, about 81% are singletons. The TCR comes from an adult with an advanced solid tumor such as melanoma, head and neck, liver or kidney cancer. Sequenced here: CD4+ or CD8+ T cells sorted from blood, sampled in a trial of the OX40 agonist ivuxolimab. The chain links TRBV7-6 to TRBJ2-6; 7 bases match TRBD1. CDR3 in amino acids: CASSLSPSTGAGANVLTF. DNA of the CDR3: TGTGCCAGCAGCTTATCCCCTTCCACAGGGGCTGGGGCCAACGTCCTGACTTTC.